This section outlines one T cell receptor beta chain sequence together with its context. Its antigen remains unknown. This sample was included in a study of identical twins. CDR3 length: 12 amino acids. Germline V gene data show CDR1 as ENHRY and CDR2 as SYGVKD. V was trimmed by 10 bases and J by 11 bases, leaving 20 bases between them. TCRdb ran MiXCR on the 5' RACE reads and lists one entry per CDR3 protein. The sample has more than 200,000 distinct CDR3 sequences; 11% to 15% are singletons. In every case, the donor was a healthy Caucasian. General observations from the study: Sharing of beta out-of-frame sequences by twins showed a weaker excess. Partly confounded zero-insertion analyses could result from invariant MAIT and iNKT cells.

The chain joins TRBV10-3 to TRBJ1-1, with D perhaps matching TRBD1 (6 bases). Sequenced sample: memory (CD45RO+) T cells sorted from blood. The source is a young woman in good health. CDR3 coding DNA: TGTGCCAACTCCCAGAGGCCGGGGGCGGCTTTCTTT. Its translation: CANSQRPGAAFF.